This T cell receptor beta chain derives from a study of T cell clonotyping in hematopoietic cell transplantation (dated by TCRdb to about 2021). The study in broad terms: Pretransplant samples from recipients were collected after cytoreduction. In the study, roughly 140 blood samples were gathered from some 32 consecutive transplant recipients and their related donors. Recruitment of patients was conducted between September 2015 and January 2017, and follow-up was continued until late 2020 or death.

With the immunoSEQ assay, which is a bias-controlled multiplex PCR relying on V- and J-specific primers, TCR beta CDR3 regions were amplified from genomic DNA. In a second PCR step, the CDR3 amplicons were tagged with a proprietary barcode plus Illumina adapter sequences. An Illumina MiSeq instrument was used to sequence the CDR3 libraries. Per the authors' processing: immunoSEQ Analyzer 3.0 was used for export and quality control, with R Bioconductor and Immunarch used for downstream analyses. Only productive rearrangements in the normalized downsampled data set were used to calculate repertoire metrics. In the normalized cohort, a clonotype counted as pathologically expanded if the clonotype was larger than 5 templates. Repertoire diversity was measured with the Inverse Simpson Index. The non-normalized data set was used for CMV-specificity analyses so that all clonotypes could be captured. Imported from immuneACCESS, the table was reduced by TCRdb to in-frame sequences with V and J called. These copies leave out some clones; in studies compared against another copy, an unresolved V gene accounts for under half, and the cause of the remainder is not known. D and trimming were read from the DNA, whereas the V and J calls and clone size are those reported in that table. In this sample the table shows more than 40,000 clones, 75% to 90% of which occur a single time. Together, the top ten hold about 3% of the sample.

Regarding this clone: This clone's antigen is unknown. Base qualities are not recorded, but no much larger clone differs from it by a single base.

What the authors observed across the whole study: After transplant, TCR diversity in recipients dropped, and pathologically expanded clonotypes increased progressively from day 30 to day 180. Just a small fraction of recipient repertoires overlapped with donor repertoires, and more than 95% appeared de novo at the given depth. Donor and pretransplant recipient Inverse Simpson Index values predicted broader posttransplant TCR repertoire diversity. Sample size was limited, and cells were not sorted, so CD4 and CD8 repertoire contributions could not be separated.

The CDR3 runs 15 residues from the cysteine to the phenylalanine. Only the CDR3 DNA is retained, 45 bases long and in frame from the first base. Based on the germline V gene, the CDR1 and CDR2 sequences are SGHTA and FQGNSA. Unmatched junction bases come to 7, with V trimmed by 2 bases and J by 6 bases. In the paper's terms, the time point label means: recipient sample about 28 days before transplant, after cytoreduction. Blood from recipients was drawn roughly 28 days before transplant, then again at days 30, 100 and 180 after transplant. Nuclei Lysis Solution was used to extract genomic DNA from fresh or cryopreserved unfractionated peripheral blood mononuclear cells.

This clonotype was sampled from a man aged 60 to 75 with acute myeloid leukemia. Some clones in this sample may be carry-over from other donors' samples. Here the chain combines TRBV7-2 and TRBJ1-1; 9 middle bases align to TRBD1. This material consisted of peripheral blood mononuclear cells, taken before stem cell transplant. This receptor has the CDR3 CASSLWGQGSSEAFF. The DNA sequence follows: TGTGCCAGCAGCTTATGGGGACAGGGTTCTTCTGAAGCTTTCTTT.